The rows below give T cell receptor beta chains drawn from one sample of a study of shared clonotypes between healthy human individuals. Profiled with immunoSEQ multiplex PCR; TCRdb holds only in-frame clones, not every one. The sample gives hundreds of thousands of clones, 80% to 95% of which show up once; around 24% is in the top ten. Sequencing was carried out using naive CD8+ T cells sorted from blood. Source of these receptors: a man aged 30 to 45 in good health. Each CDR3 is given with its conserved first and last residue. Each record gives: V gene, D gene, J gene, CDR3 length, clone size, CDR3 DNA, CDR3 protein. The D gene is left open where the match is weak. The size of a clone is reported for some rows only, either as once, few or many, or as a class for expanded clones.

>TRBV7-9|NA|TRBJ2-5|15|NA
TGTGCCAGCAGCTTAGTTACTAGTTACCAAGAGACCCAGTACTTC
CASSLVTSYQETQYF
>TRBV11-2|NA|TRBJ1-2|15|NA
TGTGCCAGCAGCTCCCCCGGACCGAGTAACTATGGCTACACCTTC
CASSSPGPSNYGYTF
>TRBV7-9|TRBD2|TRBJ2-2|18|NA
TGTGCCAGCAGCTTAATGAGGGAGGGCCTTTCTTTGACCGGGGAGCTGTTTTTT
CASSLMREGLSLTGELFF
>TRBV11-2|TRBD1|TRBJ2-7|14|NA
TGTGCCAGCAGCTTGGACAGGGGGAGCTACGAGCAGTACTTC
CASSLDRGSYEQYF
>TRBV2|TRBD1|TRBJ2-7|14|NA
TGTGCCAGCAGTGTATTGTCAGGGGGCTACGAGCAGTACTTC
CASSVLSGGYEQYF
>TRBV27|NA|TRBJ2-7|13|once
TGTGCCAGCAGTTTGACAGTCTCCTACGAGCAGTACTTC
CASSLTVSYEQYF
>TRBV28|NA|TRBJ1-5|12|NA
TGTGCCATTAGGGGGGGCAATCAGCCCCAGCATTTT
CAIRGGNQPQHF
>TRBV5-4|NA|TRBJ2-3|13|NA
TGTGCCAGCAGCTTGCTAGAGTCGGATACGCAGTATTTT
CASSLLESDTQYF
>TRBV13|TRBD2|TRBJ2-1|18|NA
TGTGCCAGCAGCTTAGAGGGCGGGAGAGGCGGGTCCTACAATGAGCAGTTCTTC
CASSLEGGRGGSYNEQFF
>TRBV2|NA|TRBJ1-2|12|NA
TGTGCCAGCCCCCTCCTTGGGAATGGCTACACCTTC
CASPLLGNGYTF
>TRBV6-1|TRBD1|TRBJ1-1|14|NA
TGTGCCAGCAGCCCGTTCGGGACAGGGAGTGAAGCTTTCTTT
CASSPFGTGSEAFF
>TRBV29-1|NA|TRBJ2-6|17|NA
TGCAGCGTTGAAGGAACAAAAACAAGGACGGGGGCCAACGTCCTGACTTTC
CSVEGTKTRTGANVLTF
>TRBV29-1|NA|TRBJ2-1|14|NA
TGCAGCGTTGAAGGAGAGTGGGAGTACAATGAGCAGTTCTTC
CSVEGEWEYNEQFF
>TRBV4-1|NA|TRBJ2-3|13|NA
TGCGCCAGCAGCCAAGGGCCTATAGATACGCAGTATTTT
CASSQGPIDTQYF
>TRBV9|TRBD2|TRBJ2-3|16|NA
TGTGCCAGCAGCGTAGTTCTAGCGGGAACGAGAGATACGCAGTATTTT
CASSVVLAGTRDTQYF
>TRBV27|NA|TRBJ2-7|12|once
TGTGCCAGCAGTCCGTCCTCCTACGAGCAGTACTTC
CASSPSSYEQYF
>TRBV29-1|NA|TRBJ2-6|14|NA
TGCAGCGTTGTTCAGGGGTCTGGGGCCAACGTCCTGACTTTC
CSVVQGSGANVLTF
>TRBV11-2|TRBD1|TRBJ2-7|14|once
TGTGCCAGCAGCTGGGGACAGGGCTCCTACGAGCAGTACTTC
CASSWGQGSYEQYF
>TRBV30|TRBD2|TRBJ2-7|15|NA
TGTGCCTGGAGTGTCGGGACTAGCGGGCCCAACGAGCAGTACTTC
CAWSVGTSGPNEQYF
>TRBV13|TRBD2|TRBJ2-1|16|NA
TGTGCCAGCAGTGGGGGGGTGAATAGGGTCAACAGTGAGCAGTTCTTC
CASSGGVNRVNSEQFF
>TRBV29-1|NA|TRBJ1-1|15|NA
TGCAGCACCGTTGGAGGGGGAGAGTTCGACACTGAAGCTTTCTTT
CSTVGGGEFDTEAFF
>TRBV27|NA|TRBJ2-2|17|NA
TGTGCCAGCAGTCCCGGGACACAAGACTTATACACCGGGGAGCTGTTTTTT
CASSPGTQDLYTGELFF
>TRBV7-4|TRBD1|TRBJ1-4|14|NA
TGTGCCAGTCCGAAGACAGGGGTGGGTGAAAAACTGTTTTTT
CASPKTGVGEKLFF
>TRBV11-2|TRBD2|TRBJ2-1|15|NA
TGTGCCAGCAGCTTAAGCGGGAGAGATCCTGATGAGCAGTTCTTC
CASSLSGRDPDEQFF
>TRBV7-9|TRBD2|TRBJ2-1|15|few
TGTGCCAGCAGCACTTTAGCGGGAGGGCCCCATGAGCAGTTCTTC
CASSTLAGGPHEQFF
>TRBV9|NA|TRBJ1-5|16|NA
TGTCGATTTCGATGGGCGGGGGTAATAAGCAATCAGCCCCAGCATTTT
CRFRWAGVISNQPQHF
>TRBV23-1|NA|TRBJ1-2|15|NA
TGCGCCAGCAGTCAACTTGAAAGAATTCGCTATGGCTACACCTTC
CASSQLERIRYGYTF
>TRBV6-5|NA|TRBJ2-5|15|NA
TGTGCCAGCAGCCCCGGGAGCCTCACTGGAGAGACCCAGTACTTC
CASSPGSLTGETQYF
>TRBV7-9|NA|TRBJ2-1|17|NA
TGTGCCAGCAGCTTAGCCGCCATGGGGGGTGACCTTGATGAGCAGTTCTTC
CASSLAAMGGDLDEQFF
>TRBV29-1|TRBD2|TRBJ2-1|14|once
TGCAGCGTTGGGGGAGCGGGGATCTACAATGAGCAGTTCTTC
CSVGGAGIYNEQFF
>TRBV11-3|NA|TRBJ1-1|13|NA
TGTGCCAGCAGCTTAGGTTCGAACACTGAAGCTTTCTTT
CASSLGSNTEAFF
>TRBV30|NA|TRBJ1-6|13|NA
TGTGCCTGGAGTGTACTAGGGGTTTCACCCCTCCACTTT
CAWSVLGVSPLHF
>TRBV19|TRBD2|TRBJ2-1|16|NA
TGTGCCAGTAGTACCCAACTAGCGGGAGATACGGATGAGCAGTTCTTC
CASSTQLAGDTDEQFF
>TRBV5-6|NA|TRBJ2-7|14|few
TGTGCCAGCAGCTTGGGACAGAAAGCATACGAGCAGTACTTC
CASSLGQKAYEQYF
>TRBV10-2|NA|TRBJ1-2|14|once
TGCGCCAGCATTAGTGATTACCCCAACTATGGCTACACCTTC
CASISDYPNYGYTF
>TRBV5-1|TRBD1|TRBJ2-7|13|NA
TGCGCCAGCAGCGACGACAGGGGTAACGAGCAGTACTTC
CASSDDRGNEQYF
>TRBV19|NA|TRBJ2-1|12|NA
TGTGCCACCAAGGGGGGGTACAATGAGCAGTTCTTC
CATKGGYNEQFF
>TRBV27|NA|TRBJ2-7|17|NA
TGTGCCAGCAGTACAAATAGTGAGGAAGAAGGCCCCTACGAGCAGTACTTC
CASSTNSEEEGPYEQYF
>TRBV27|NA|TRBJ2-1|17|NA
TGTGCCAGCGCAAACCTATTGTCGGGTTTCGGGATCTATGAGCAGTTCTTC
CASANLLSGFGIYEQFF
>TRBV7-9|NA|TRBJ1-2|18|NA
TGTGCCAGCAGCTTAGCCCAGCGCAACAGGAATCTCCACTATGGCTACACCTTC
CASSLAQRNRNLHYGYTF
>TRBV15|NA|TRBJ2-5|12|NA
TGTGCCACCAGCAGAGATCGTGGGACCCAGTACTTC
CATSRDRGTQYF